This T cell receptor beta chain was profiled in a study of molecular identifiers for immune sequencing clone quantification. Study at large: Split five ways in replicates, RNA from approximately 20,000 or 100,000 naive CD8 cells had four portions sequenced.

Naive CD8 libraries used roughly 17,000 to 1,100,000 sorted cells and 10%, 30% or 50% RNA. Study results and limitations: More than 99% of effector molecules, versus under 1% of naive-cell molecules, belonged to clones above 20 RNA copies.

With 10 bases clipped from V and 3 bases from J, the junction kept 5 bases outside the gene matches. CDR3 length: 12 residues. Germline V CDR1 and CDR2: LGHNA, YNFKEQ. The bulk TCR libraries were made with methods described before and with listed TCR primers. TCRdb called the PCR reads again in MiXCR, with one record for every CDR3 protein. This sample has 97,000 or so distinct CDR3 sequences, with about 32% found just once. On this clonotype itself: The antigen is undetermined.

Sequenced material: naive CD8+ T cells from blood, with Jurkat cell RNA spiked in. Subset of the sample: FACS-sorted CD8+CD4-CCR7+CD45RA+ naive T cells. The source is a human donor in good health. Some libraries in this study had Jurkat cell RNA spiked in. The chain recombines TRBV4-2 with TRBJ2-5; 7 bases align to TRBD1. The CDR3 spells CATRDRKETQYF. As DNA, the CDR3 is TGTGCCACCAGGGACAGAAAAGAGACCCAGTACTTC.